The T cell receptor (beta chain) described here comes from a study of beta chain features in type 1 diabetes. Study-wide context: What patients shared with healthy donors was a similar profile of age, gender and cell yields. Broader study findings: Moderate yet significant TCRB CDR3 shortening was seen in Type 1 diabetes patients in all four CD4+ subsets.

Germline CDR1 SGHTA, CDR2 FQGNSA. Trimming shortened V by 4 bases and J by 8 bases, and 17 bases separated the two germline ends. The CDR3 has 14 residues. In regard to this clone: Its specificity is unknown.

The investigators reverse transcribed all of the isolated RNA, so they sequenced expressed TCRB transcripts. About 3.6 million reads were obtained on average from naive, central memory and regulatory T cell samples. Libraries were prepared by immunoSEQ multiplex PCR; TCRdb keeps only in-frame clonotypes and omits some of them. The sample includes about 180,000 clones, 7.8% seen only once; the top ten take 0.94%. The TCR originated in a woman between 35 and 50 years old with type 1 diabetes. The chain recombines TRBV7-2 with TRBJ1-2; D unresolved. Specimen: central memory CD4+ T cells from blood. The CDR3 nucleotides are TGTGCCAGCAGCTCCTCCGGAGTCTCTGAGGGCTACACCTTC. Encoded protein: CASSSSGVSEGYTF.